This TCR beta chain was observed in a study of lymphopenia after photon versus proton radiotherapy. Regarding the study as a whole: Authors raise, but do not show, better survival with proton therapy. After lymphocyte nadir, photon-treated repertoires showed oligoclonal expansion, especially CD8+ Temra. In patients who died, overall survival fell as post-nadir TCR diversity dropped more. Under photons, naive T cells and diversity fell while effector/memory populations rose.

Assay: immunoSEQ multiplex PCR; the TCRdb copy retains only in-frame clones and omits some. In the table there are 25,000 to 30,000 clones, around 81% of which are singletons. Points on this clone: Its specificity is not known.

Trimming took 11 bases from V and 0 from J, leaving 21 bases between them. The CDR3 extends over 16 amino acids. CDR1 is SNHLY, CDR2 FYNNEI, per germline. Source: peripheral blood, taken from a patient treated with photon-based radiotherapy. The chain combines TRBV2 with TRBJ2-3; D tentatively fits TRBD1 or TRBD2 (6 bases each). This TCR was recovered from a man aged 45-65 years with gastric cancer. The CDR3 loop reads CARLPGGAGSTDTQYF. The CDR3 bases are TGTGCCCGACTTCCCGGGGGCGCGGGGAGCACAGATACGCAGTATTTT.